The 27 T cell receptor beta chains in this list originate from one sample, sequenced in a study of vaccination effects on CD4 cells after COVID-19. These receptors' antigens are unknown. TCRdb's table, derived via immunoSEQ multiplex PCR, lists solely in-frame clones and lacks some. The sample comprises 35,000 to 50,000 clones, roughly 72% of which are singletons, and about 10% rests with the top ten. Ahead of sequencing, the ViraFEST assay grew antigen-specific CD4+ T cells using viral peptide pools. Isolating CD4+ T cells followed more than eight days of culture. No vaccinee had earlier SARS-CoV-2 infection, and nucleocapsid antibodies were negative. Source: CD4+ T cells from PBMCs cultured with SARS-CoV-2 spike peptides, taken before COVID-19 vaccination. These receptors originate from a human donor who received a COVID-19 vaccine.

This chain connects TRBV27 to TRBJ1-3, with TRBD1 identical over 8 bases. This CDR3 spans 15 amino acids. The V and J ends lost 4 bases and 3 bases, in that order; junction bases with no gene match: 5. Germline V gene lookup returns CDR1 MNHEY and CDR2 SMNVEV (reference sequence). CDR3 in DNA: TGTGCCAGCAGTTCCCAGGGGGCCTTTGGAAACACCATATATTTT. Protein product: CASSSQGAFGNTIYF.

J is TRBJ2-5 and V is TRBV24-1; 8 nucleotides align to TRBD1. The V gene end was trimmed by 4 bases and the J gene end by 2 bases; junction bases not matched to a gene: 11. The CDR3 contains 17 residues. Germline V gives CDR1 KGHDR, CDR2 SFDVKD. The CDR3 nucleotides read TGTGCCACCAGTGAATCGGCAGGGGGCACGAGGCAAGAGACCCAGTACTTC. Its protein product is CATSESAGGTRQETQYF.

The chain carries TRBV2 and TRBJ1-6; unclear D gene. Germline loops: CDR1 SNHLY, CDR2 FYNNEI. Trimming stripped 1 base from V and 8 bases from J, with 12 bases between. This CDR3 contains 15 residues. The CDR3 DNA is TGTGCCAGCAGTGAAGGACCTCCGTCGGATTCACCCCTCCACTTT. Encoded protein: CASSEGPPSDSPLHF.

The chain uses TRBV29-1 and TRBJ2-3; TRBD2 might be the D (5 bases). V lost 5 bases, J lost 4 bases, and 10 bases lay in between. Germline CDR1 and CDR2: SQVTM and ANQGSEA. This CDR3 is built from 12 residues. The DNA for the CDR3 is TGCAGCGTTACTAGTGGGGCAGATACGCAGTATTTT. Protein sequence: CSVTSGADTQYF.

This clone was recorded only once. CDR3 nucleotide sequence: TGTGCCAGCAGCTCCCCAAGTGGCAGGGTCGGCTATGGCTACACCTTC. It translates to CASSSPSGRVGYGYTF. The rearrangement uses TRBV7-2 and TRBJ1-2; a possible D gene is TRBD1 (5 bases). There are 16 residues in the CDR3. Germline V gives CDR1 SGHTA, CDR2 FQGNSA. V was cut by 4 bases and J by 4 bases, with 19 bases left in between.

The sample holds one count of this clone. This chain connects TRBV7-7 to TRBJ2-5, with D possibly being TRBD1 (5 bases). Between the trimmed V and J ends, which lost 5 bases and 5 bases, there was a span of 21 bases. The CDR3 totals 16 residues. Per germline, CDR1 SSHAT and CDR2 FNYEAQ (reference sequence). The DNA for the CDR3 is TGTGCCAGCAGCCGCCTGCCACAGGCCACTGGGGAGACCCAGTACTTC. This encodes CASSRLPQATGETQYF.

V usage is TRBV15 and J usage is TRBJ1-2, with no clear D. The CDR3 contains 16 residues. CDR1 is LNHNV, CDR2 YYDKDF, per germline (reference sequence). The ends were cut back, 0 bases at V and 0 bases at J, with 11 bases in the middle. The CDR3 protein is CATSRDRPGANYGYTF. The CDR3 DNA follows: TGTGCCACCAGCAGAGACAGGCCCGGGGCTAACTATGGCTACACCTTC.

The V call is TRBV29-1, the J call TRBJ1-1, with 9 positions matching TRBD1. This CDR3 has 14 residues. V trimming: 5 bases; J trimming: 4 bases; junction bases outside the gene matches: 8. Germline V gives CDR1 SQVTM, CDR2 ANQGSEA. The CDR3 is CSVFLDRGPTEAFF. The CDR3 nucleotides are TGCAGCGTTTTTCTGGACAGGGGCCCCACTGAAGCTTTCTTT.

The CDR3 sequence is CATGGEAGEAYNEQFF. The CDR3, as DNA: TGTGCCACCGGGGGGGAGGCGGGGGAAGCCTACAATGAGCAGTTCTTC. V is TRBV24-1 and J is TRBJ2-1; 7 bases map to TRBD2. Germline CDR1 is KGHDR and CDR2 is SFDVKD. The trim removed 9 bases at V and 2 bases at J, leaving 12 bases unmatched. The length of the CDR3 is 16 residues.

The chain employs TRBV7-2 and TRBJ1-6; D might be TRBD1 (5 bases). This CDR3 region has 14 residues. V lost 2 bases to trimming and J lost 15 bases, with 17 bases between them. Germline CDR1 is SGHTA and CDR2 is FQGNSA. CDR3 sequence: CASSLTSGSSLLHF. DNA for the CDR3: TGTGCCAGCAGCTTAACGTCAGGGTCCTCGCTCCTCCACTTT.

Only a few counts were recorded for this clone. The chain recombines TRBV5-3 with TRBJ2-4; 8 bases align to TRBD1. TRBV5-3 is identified as an open reading frame with a role that is uncertain. After removal of 4 bases from V and 8 bases from J, the junction contained 11 bases not matched to a gene. The CDR3 covers 15 residues. CDR3 coding DNA: TGTGCCAGAAGCGGACCGACAGGGGAAAAAGACATTCAGTACTTC. Protein: CARSGPTGEKDIQYF.

The V call is TRBV6-6, the J call TRBJ2-1; 7 nucleotides agree with TRBD1. Germline V gives CDR1 MNHNY, CDR2 SVGAGI (reference sequence). The length of the CDR3 is 13 residues. V lost 7 bases and J lost 6; bases outside the gene matches: 6. CDR3 loop: CASIVPGGNEQFF. In DNA, the CDR3 is TGTGCCAGCATTGTTCCAGGGGGCAATGAGCAGTTCTTC.

The chain uses TRBV18 and TRBJ1-2; D perhaps matches TRBD1 (5 bases). This CDR3 spans 15 amino acids. Trimming stripped 4 bases from V and 7 bases from J, with 19 bases between. Germline CDR1 reads KGHSH; CDR2 reads LQKENI. The CDR3 region has the DNA TGTGCCAGCTCACAGACCGGGACTACGGAATTTGGCTACACCTTC. Translation: CASSQTGTTEFGYTF.

The chain combines TRBV19 with TRBJ1-5, with D perhaps TRBD1 (5 bases). With 3 bases removed from V and 5 bases from J, the gap between germline ends came to 11 bases. This CDR3 is 14 amino acids long. Germline CDR1 LNHDA, CDR2 SQIVND (reference sequence). Written as DNA, the CDR3 is TGTGCCAGTAGTATCCGGGGCGGCGATCAGCCCCAGCATTTT. Encoded protein: CASSIRGGDQPQHF.

The chain couples TRBV10-2 to TRBJ2-3; maybe TRBD2 (6 bases). V lost 1 base to trimming and J lost 2 bases, with 10 bases between them. The length of the CDR3 is 15 residues. CDR1 WSHSY and CDR2 SAAADI come from the germline V gene. The CDR3 nucleotides read TGCGCCAGCAGTGAGTTGGGGACTTTCACAGATACGCAGTATTTT. This gives the protein CASSELGTFTDTQYF.

The chain has TRBV2 and TRBJ1-5; D remains ambiguous. The germline CDR1 and CDR2 sequences are SNHLY and FYNNEI. The CDR3 covers 14 residues. V lost 7 bases to trimming and J lost 4 bases, with 14 bases between them. CDR3 in amino acids: CASTRGMENQPQHF. CDR3 nucleotide sequence: TGTGCCAGCACGCGGGGAATGGAGAATCAGCCCCAGCATTTT.

This chain joins TRBV15 and TRBJ1-1; D is unclear. The length of the CDR3 is 14 residues. Looked up from germline, CDR1 is LNHNV and CDR2 is YYDKDF (reference sequence). Trimming cost V 0 bases and J 1 base, with 6 bases left between them. The CDR3, as DNA: TGTGCCACCAGCAGAGATCTGGGGAACACTGAAGCTTTCTTT. Residues: CATSRDLGNTEAFF.

There are a few counts of this clone. The rearrangement links TRBV15 to TRBJ1-5; 7 positions match TRBD1. The CDR3 extends over 16 amino acids. V gave up 9 bases and J gave up 3 bases; unmatched junction bases: 14. CDR1 is LNHNV, CDR2 YYDKDF, per germline (reference sequence). The CDR3 coding sequence is TGTGCCACAAGTCCAGGGGGAAGTTTGGACAATCAGCCCCAGCATTTT. As protein: CATSPGGSLDNQPQHF.

The rearrangement joins TRBV7-2 to TRBJ1-3, with D maybe TRBD1 (5 bases). The ends were cut back, 3 bases at V and 0 bases at J, with 15 bases in the middle. CDR3 length: 17 residues. Germline V gives CDR1 SGHTA, CDR2 FQGNSA. CDR3 nucleotides: TGTGCCAGCAGCTTGGCAGGAGGGACTCTCTCTGGAAACACCATATATTTT. The encoded protein is CASSLAGGTLSGNTIYF.

In its sample, this clone is medium-sized. The chain has TRBV24-1 and TRBJ2-1, with 9 nucleotides matching TRBD1. The germline V gene encodes CDR1 KGHDR and CDR2 SFDVKD. The CDR3 length is 17 residues. V shed 4 bases and J 3 bases; nucleotides not matched to a gene: 9. The CDR3 DNA reads TGTGCCACCAGTGACAGTATGACAGGGGGTCACTACAATGAGCAGTTCTTC. Translation: CATSDSMTGGHYNEQFF.

The chain employs TRBV3-1 (or the pseudogene TRBV3-2) and TRBJ2-5; 12 bases are shared with TRBD2. Germline trimming cut 5 bases from V and 8 bases from J; bases unmatched to any gene: 9. The CDR3 totals 15 residues. The V gene's germline CDR1 is LGHDT and CDR2 YNNKEL (reference sequence). The CDR3 protein is CASSSLTSGGTTQYF. The CDR3 nucleotides read TGTGCCAGCAGCTCCCTGACTAGCGGGGGTACCACCCAGTACTTC.

The chain links TRBV5-1 to TRBJ2-2, with D possibly matching TRBD1 (6 bases). The CDR3 runs to 14 residues. The V gene lost 4 bases and the J gene lost 4 bases, with 11 bases spanning the gap. Per the germline V gene, CDR1 is SGHRS and CDR2 is YFSETQ. In DNA form, the CDR3 reads TGCGCCAGCAGCCTGCTCAGGGGCACCGGGGAGCTGTTTTTT. Protein sequence: CASSLLRGTGELFF.

V usage is TRBV7-3 and J usage is TRBJ2-2; D gene uncertain. The germline gives CDR1 SGHTA, CDR2 FQGTGA. This CDR3 spans 13 amino acids. The V end was cut by 5 bases, the J end by 2 bases, with 6 bases between. CDR3 loop: CASSPGNTGELFF. The CDR3 DNA sequence: TGTGCCAGCAGCCCAGGAAACACCGGGGAGCTGTTTTTT.

V usage is TRBV6-5 and J usage is TRBJ2-3; possible D gene TRBD1, 5 bases. The germline V gene has CDR1 MNHEY and CDR2 SVGAGI. V gave up 3 bases and J gave up 5 bases, with 12 bases separating them. CDR3 length equals 14 residues. CDR3 sequence (DNA): TGTGCCAGCAGTTATCCAGGGATTCGAGATACGCAGTATTTT. Translating gives CASSYPGIRDTQYF.

This clone was counted only a few times. CDR3 DNA: TGTGGCGGGGGCAATCAGCCCCAGCATTTT. Translated: CGGGNQPQHF. The chain couples TRBV28 to TRBJ1-5; D unclear. The CDR3 sequence is 10 residues long. The germline gives CDR1 MDHEN, CDR2 SYDVKM.

This clone was observed a handful of times. This chain joins TRBV7-8 and TRBJ1-5; D possibly corresponds to TRBD1 (5 bases). The CDR3 covers 14 residues. The V and J ends lost 5 bases and 2 bases respectively, with 10 bases between them. The germline CDR1 and CDR2 sequences are SGHVS and FQNEAQ. The DNA of the CDR3 is TGTGCCAGCAGCCAGGGAGGGGGCAATCAGCCCCAGCATTTT. Encoded protein: CASSQGGGNQPQHF.

The chain recombines TRBV18 with TRBJ2-3; D possibly matches TRBD1 or TRBD2 (6 bases each). This CDR3 comprises 14 residues. V was clipped by 8 bases and J by 6 bases, with 18 bases between them. Per the germline V gene, CDR1 is KGHSH and CDR2 is LQKENI. CDR3 protein: CASARGGEGDTQYF. CDR3 nucleotide sequence: TGTGCCAGCGCCAGGGGCGGGGAAGGTGATACGCAGTATTTT.